A single sample is the source of the 17 T cell receptor beta chains below, sequenced in a study of blood T cell repertoires in COVID-19. Method: immunoSEQ multiplex PCR; TCRdb's copy keeps in-frame clones and lacks some. The sample shows about 74,000 clones, roughly 90% of them seen only once. Sequenced input: peripheral blood. These receptor sequences come from a woman aged 60-75 years with active COVID-19.

The chain links TRBV19 to TRBJ1-2; 12 bases map to TRBD1. Germline V gene sequence: CDR1 LNHDA, CDR2 SQIVND (reference sequence). The CDR3 loop spans 18 amino acids. After removal of 6 bases from V and 7 bases from J, the junction contained 18 bases not matched to a gene. The CDR3 protein is CASSADGTGGAGLGGYTF. In nucleotides, the CDR3 is TGTGCCAGTAGCGCCGACGGGACAGGGGGCGCCGGACTAGGTGGCTACACCTTC.

The chain uses TRBV2 and TRBJ2-1; 7 bases align to TRBD1. CDR3 length equals 15 residues. The V segment lost 3 bases and the J segment 6 bases; nucleotides outside the gene matches: 8. Germline V lookup: CDR1 SNHLY, CDR2 FYNNEI. CDR3 protein: CASSDMTGTANEQFF. CDR3 coding DNA: TGTGCCAGCAGTGATATGACAGGGACGGCCAATGAGCAGTTCTTC.

The chain uses TRBV2 and TRBJ2-5; weak D call: TRBD2 (5 bases). With 5 bases removed from V and 2 bases from J, the gap between germline ends came to 12 bases. The V gene's germline CDR1 is SNHLY and CDR2 FYNNEI. The CDR3 runs 14 residues. Here the CDR3 DNA reads TGTGCCAGCAGTCACCCGGGGATTCAAGAGACCCAGTACTTC. This translates into CASSHPGIQETQYF. The full variable domain, with the rest looked up from reference TRBV2 and TRBJ2-5, is EPEVTQTPSHQVTQMGQEVILRCVPISNHLYFYWYRQILGQKVEFLVSFYNNEISEKSEIFDDQFSVERPDGSNFTLKIRSTKLEDSAMYFCASSHPGIQETQYFGPGTRLLVL.

This clone showed up just once. The rearrangement joins TRBV27 to TRBJ1-4; 8 bases map to TRBD1. The J segment lost 4 bases and the V segment lost 6 bases, leaving 10 bases of the junction unmatched. Per germline, CDR1 MNHEY and CDR2 SMNVEV (reference sequence). The CDR3 loop spans 16 amino acids. CDR3 sequence reads: CASRTTSRGRNEKLFF. DNA for the CDR3: TGTGCCAGCAGGACCACCAGCAGGGGGCGTAATGAAAAACTGTTTTTT.

The CDR3: CASSEGVGLTIAKNIQYF. DNA for the CDR3: TGTGCCAGCAGTGAAGGTGTGGGGCTCACAATAGCCAAAAACATTCAGTACTTC. J is TRBJ2-4 and V is TRBV25-1, with D possibly TRBD1 on 5 matching bases. Germline-derived CDR1 and CDR2 are MGHDK and SYGVNS. V lost 2 bases, J lost 0 bases, and 17 bases lay in between. The CDR3 has 18 residues. The full variable domain, rest sourced from reference TRBV25-1 and TRBJ2-4, is EADIYQTPRYLVIGTGKKITLECSQTMGHDKMYWYQQDPGMELHLIHYSYGVNSTEKGDLSSESTVSRIRTEHFPLTLESARPSHTSQYLCASSEGVGLTIAKNIQYFGAGTRLSVL.

The chain recombines TRBV18 with TRBJ1-1; D perhaps matches TRBD1 (5 bases). Germline CDR1 KGHSH, CDR2 LQKENI. This CDR3 region has 15 residues. Trimming removed 10 bases at V and 0 bases at J, with 18 bases between. CDR3 residues: CATSPAGGLNTEAFF. As DNA, the CDR3 is TGTGCCACGTCACCCGCGGGGGGTTTGAACACTGAAGCTTTCTTT.

This chain connects TRBV3-1 (or the pseudogene TRBV3-2) to TRBJ1-3; the match to TRBD1 covers 7 bases. The length of the CDR3 is 16 residues. Germline CDR1 is LGHDT and CDR2 is YNNKEL (reference sequence). V lost 4 bases, J lost 0 bases, and 6 bases stayed unmatched. The CDR3 sequence: CASSPLRGSSGNTIYF. The DNA of the CDR3 is TGTGCCAGCAGCCCCCTCAGGGGGAGCTCTGGAAACACCATATATTTT.

The rearrangement uses TRBV15 and TRBJ2-7; TRBD1 agrees at 8 bases. The CDR3 length is 15 residues. The V gene's germline CDR1 is LNHNV and CDR2 YYDKDF (reference sequence). J gave up 3 bases and V 0 bases, and 4 bases lay outside the gene matches. The CDR3 sequence is CATSRDQGADYEQYF. DNA of the CDR3: TGTGCCACCAGCAGAGATCAGGGGGCTGACTACGAGCAGTACTTC.

The rearrangement uses TRBV29-1 and TRBJ2-3, with D uncertain. Trimming took off 7 bases at V and 8 bases at J, with 16 bases between the two ends. The CDR3 loop spans 12 amino acids. Germline-derived CDR1 and CDR2 are SQVTM and ANQGSEA. The CDR3 is CSATGGPGTQYF. DNA for the CDR3: TGCAGCGCCACGGGTGGCCCGGGTACGCAGTATTTT.

The chain's CDR3 is CASSLGSGLSSYNEQFF. Written as DNA, the CDR3 is TGTGCCAGCAGCTTGGGTAGCGGCTTAAGCTCCTACAATGAGCAGTTCTTC. The rearrangement uses TRBV5-5 and TRBJ2-1; possibly TRBD2 for D (6 bases). V lost 0 bases and J 0 bases, leaving 13 bases between the germline ends. Germline V gene data show CDR1 as SGHKS and CDR2 as YYEKEE (reference sequence). This CDR3 region has 17 residues.

The chain employs TRBV28 and TRBJ2-1; 11 nucleotides agree with TRBD2. The V gene's germline CDR1 is MDHEN and CDR2 SYDVKM. The V and J ends lost 8 bases and 4 bases, in that order; junction bases with no gene match: 13. There are 17 residues in the CDR3. The CDR3 region is CASGEGTSGPPYNEQFF. For the CDR3, the DNA is TGTGCCAGCGGGGAAGGGACTAGCGGTCCCCCTTACAATGAGCAGTTCTTC.

CDR3 loop: CASKRTMRQETQYF. CDR3 coding DNA: TGTGCCAGTAAGAGGACAATGAGACAAGAGACCCAGTACTTC. V and J are TRBV19 and TRBJ2-5, with D perhaps matching TRBD1 (5 bases). V lost 7 bases and J lost 2, with 14 bases in between. There are 14 residues in the CDR3. Germline CDR1 and CDR2: LNHDA and SQIVND (reference sequence).

This rearrangement joins TRBV10-3 to TRBJ2-2, with D maybe TRBD1 (6 bases). The CDR3 has 17 amino acids. Trimming pared 3 bases from V and 0 bases from J, leaving 14 bases between. Germline V gene sequence: CDR1 ENHRY, CDR2 SYGVKD. CDR3 nucleotide sequence: TGTGCCATCAGTGACAGGAAGACAGGCCCGAACACCGGGGAGCTGTTTTTT. Translation: CAISDRKTGPNTGELFF.

The J gene is TRBJ2-1, the V gene TRBV10-3, with 13 bases matching TRBD2. The CDR3 runs 13 residues. V shed 9 bases, J shed 10 bases, and the junction held 6 bases outside the gene matches. The germline V gene encodes CDR1 ENHRY and CDR2 SYGVKD. The CDR3 here is CAIGTSGIIEQFF. CDR3 bases: TGTGCCATTGGGACTAGCGGGATTATCGAGCAGTTCTTC.

The chain employs TRBV10-2 and TRBJ2-7, with 9 bases fitting TRBD1. The germline gives CDR1 WSHSY, CDR2 SAAADI. J gave up 2 bases and V 2 bases, and 1 base lay outside the gene matches. This CDR3 region has 14 residues. The CDR3 reads CASSEGQGTYEQYF. CDR3 nucleotide sequence: TGCGCCAGCAGTGAGGGACAGGGGACCTACGAGCAGTACTTC.

This chain joins TRBV5-6 and TRBJ1-2; 9 bases align to TRBD1. Germline CDR1 SGHDT, CDR2 YYEEEE. This CDR3 region has 16 residues. V gave up 3 bases and J gave up 5 bases; unmatched junction bases: 11. The CDR3: CASSSGTGKPRYGYTF. The CDR3 nucleotides are TGTGCCAGCAGCTCGGGGACAGGGAAACCGAGGTATGGCTACACCTTC.

The V and J genes are TRBV27 and TRBJ2-1; 12 bases line up with TRBD2. The V gene end was trimmed by 5 bases and the J gene end by 3 bases; junction bases not matched to a gene: 2. The CDR3 runs to 15 residues. Germline V gene lookup returns CDR1 MNHEY and CDR2 SMNVEV (reference sequence). CDR3 nucleotides: TGTGCCAGCAGTGCACTAGCGGGAGGCTACAATGAGCAGTTCTTC. It encodes CASSALAGGYNEQFF.